The 30 T cell receptor beta chains presented below share a single source sample, sequenced in a study of cytomegalovirus exposure and HLA in healthy donors. A multiplex PCR was run with 60 Vbeta primers and 13 Jbeta primers. TCRdb keeps only in-frame clones here, not all; method: immunoSEQ multiplex PCR. The table has 100,000 to 150,000 clones, over 65% seen once. The sample comprised PBMCs. These receptors were taken from a young man in good health and CMV-seropositive.

There are a few counts of this clone. The genes are TRBV9 and TRBJ2-7; D ambiguous. CDR1 is SGDLS, CDR2 YYNGEE, per germline. CDR3 size: 15 residues. Trimming took off 5 bases at V and 0 bases at J, with 15 bases between the two ends. The chain's CDR3 is CASSESDTYSYEQYF. As DNA, the CDR3 is TGTGCCAGCAGTGAATCCGACACCTACTCCTACGAGCAGTACTTC.

This clone occurred once. The chain joins TRBV7-7 to TRBJ2-5, with 11 bases lining up with TRBD2. The J segment lost 2 bases and the V segment lost 5 bases, leaving 4 bases of the junction unmatched. Germline CDR1 reads SSHAT; CDR2 reads FNYEAQ (reference sequence). The length of the CDR3 is 15 residues. CDR3 sequence (DNA): TGTGCCAGCAGCAATAGCGGGAGGGGGCAAGAGACCCAGTACTTC. It yields the protein CASSNSGRGQETQYF.

The rearrangement joins TRBV15 to TRBJ1-1, with TRBD1 matching 7 bases. The CDR3 sequence is 14 residues long. Germline values: CDR1 LNHNV, CDR2 YYDKDF (reference sequence). V trimming: 3 bases; J trimming: 0 bases; junction bases outside the gene matches: 1. CDR3 residues: CATSRTGMNTEAFF. CDR3 in DNA: TGTGCCACCAGCAGGACAGGGATGAACACTGAAGCTTTCTTT.

The chain couples TRBV7-9 to TRBJ1-2; 8 nucleotides agree with TRBD1. Trimming took 5 bases from V and 4 from J; bases not matched to a gene: 6. The CDR3 extends over 14 amino acids. Germline assignment: CDR1 SEHNR and CDR2 FQNEAQ (reference sequence). DNA for the CDR3: TGTGCCAGCAGCCCCTCGGGGACAGGCTATGGCTACACCTTC. Translating it yields CASSPSGTGYGYTF.

This clone was counted between two and nine times. The chain employs TRBV15 and TRBJ2-3; 9 nucleotides line up with TRBD1. The CDR3 loop spans 16 amino acids. V shed 3 bases and J 0 bases; nucleotides not matched to a gene: 4. Germline CDR1 and CDR2: LNHNV and YYDKDF (reference sequence). The CDR3 sequence is CATSSGTGPSTDTQYF. As DNA, the CDR3 is TGTGCCACCAGCAGTGGGACAGGGCCTAGCACAGATACGCAGTATTTT.

This clone was detected once. This chain links TRBV13 with TRBJ2-2, with D tentatively TRBD2 (5 bases). The CDR3 loop spans 14 amino acids. Trimming took off 6 bases at V and 2 bases at J, with 10 bases between the two ends. Germline CDR1 and CDR2: PRHDT and FYEKMQ (reference sequence). CDR3 sequence: CASRGDPNTGELFF. CDR3 DNA: TGTGCCAGCAGGGGAGACCCCAACACCGGGGAGCTGTTTTTT.

In its sample, this clone was seen a few times. The V and J genes are TRBV10-3 and TRBJ1-5, with D perhaps matching TRBD1 (6 bases). CDR3 length: 15 residues. Trimming stripped 2 bases from V and 6 bases from J, with 14 bases between. Germline-derived CDR1 and CDR2 are ENHRY and SYGVKD. The CDR3 DNA follows: TGTGCCATCAGTGAGGAAAGGGGGAGCGGTCAGCCCCAGCATTTT. It yields the protein CAISEERGSGQPQHF.

The V and J genes are TRBV28 and TRBJ2-1; possibly TRBD1 for D (5 bases). The CDR3 contains 14 residues. Germline CDR1 and CDR2: MDHEN and SYDVKM. V lost 3 bases and J lost 6, with 12 bases in between. The CDR3 region has the DNA TGTGCCAGCAGTTTTCCCAGCAGGGCCAATGAGCAGTTCTTC. Encoded protein: CASSFPSRANEQFF.

This rearrangement joins TRBV30 to TRBJ1-2; the match to TRBD1 covers 8 bases. The CDR3 contains 15 residues. V was clipped by 4 bases and J by 1 base; unmatched bases: 8. CDR1 and CDR2 (germline): GTSNPN, SVGIG (reference sequence). DNA of the CDR3: TGTGCCTGGACAAGGACAGGGAGAATTAACTATGGCTACACCTTC. Translated: CAWTRTGRINYGYTF.

The chain recombines TRBV20-1 with TRBJ2-7; no clear D. This CDR3 contains 11 residues. Germline lookup yields CDR1 DFQATT and CDR2 SNEGSKA (reference sequence). CDR3: CSRLRLYEQYF. Written as DNA, the CDR3 is TGCTCTCGTTTGCGTTTATACGAGCAGTACTTC.

This chain uses TRBV9 with TRBJ2-1, with TRBD1 identical over 7 bases. Per the germline V gene, CDR1 is SGDLS and CDR2 is YYNGEE. Trimming took 7 bases from V and 7 from J; bases not matched to a gene: 11. The CDR3 is made up of 14 amino acids. The CDR3 bases are TGTGCCAGCTCGAAAACACAGGGGATGAATGAGCAGTTCTTC. Its translation is CASSKTQGMNEQFF.

This clone has a single count. The chain is built from TRBV15 and TRBJ2-7; 9 bases line up with TRBD2. The CDR3 contains 15 residues. With V trimmed by 5 bases and J by 6 bases, 11 bases remained unmatched. CDR1 LNHNV and CDR2 YYDKDF come from the germline V gene (reference sequence). The CDR3 region is CATSGIAGATGEQYF. As DNA, the CDR3 is TGTGCCACCAGCGGAATAGCGGGAGCAACGGGCGAGCAGTACTTC.

The chain combines TRBV14 with TRBJ1-1; D not certain. The CDR3 has 13 residues. Germline V gene data show CDR1 as SGHDN and CDR2 as FVKESK. Trimming took off 4 bases at V and 5 bases at J, with 11 bases between the two ends. The CDR3 sequence is CASSPLTATEAFF. The CDR3 DNA reads as TGTGCCAGCAGCCCGCTCACAGCAACTGAAGCTTTCTTT.

The genes are TRBV7-3 and TRBJ2-1, with 9 bases aligning to TRBD2. V trimming: 4 bases; J trimming: 7 bases; junction bases outside the gene matches: 11. The CDR3 totals 16 residues. Germline V CDR1 and CDR2: SGHTA, FQGTGA. The CDR3 DNA reads TGTGCCAGCAGCTGGCCGGGACTAGCCTCAAGGAATGAGCAGTTCTTC. Translated: CASSWPGLASRNEQFF. Full variable domain (missing parts from reference TRBV7-3 and TRBJ2-1): GAGVSQTPSNKVTEKGKYVELRCDPISGHTALYWYRQSLGQGPEFLIYFQGTGAADDSGLPNDRFFAVRPEGSVSTLKIQRTERGDSAVYLCASSWPGLASRNEQFFGPGTRLTVL.

V usage is TRBV25-1 and J usage is TRBJ2-1, with D tentatively TRBD2 (6 bases). Looked up from germline, CDR1 is MGHDK and CDR2 is SYGVNS. With 1 base removed from V and 2 bases from J, the gap between germline ends came to 9 bases. This CDR3 has 15 residues. The CDR3 DNA sequence: TGTGCCAGCAGTGAATGGGGGGATGCCTACAATGAGCAGTTCTTC. Encoded protein: CASSEWGDAYNEQFF.

Only a few counts were recorded for this clone. The V and J genes are TRBV6-4 and TRBJ2-2, with 8 bases matching TRBD1. The CDR3 runs to 15 residues. The V and J ends lost 6 bases and 3 bases, in that order; junction bases with no gene match: 6. CDR1 is MRHNA, CDR2 SNTAGT, per germline. Here the CDR3 DNA reads TGTGCCAGCAGGAAGACAGGGGCTGACACCGGGGAGCTGTTTTTT. Amino acid sequence: CASRKTGADTGELFF.

V gene TRBV7-2 combines with J gene TRBJ2-7, with D unclear. The germline gives CDR1 SGHTA, CDR2 FQGNSA. Trimming pared 5 bases from V and 3 bases from J, leaving 11 bases between. The CDR3 covers 13 residues. The CDR3 protein is CASSPTSHYEQYF. For the CDR3, the DNA is TGTGCCAGCAGCCCTACTTCCCACTACGAGCAGTACTTC.

The rearrangement uses TRBV28 and TRBJ2-7; possible D gene TRBD1, 6 bases. The CDR3 contains 14 residues. Trimming cost V 5 bases and J 3 bases, with 14 bases left between them. The germline CDR1 and CDR2 sequences are MDHEN and SYDVKM. CDR3 nucleotides: TGTGCCAGCAGTCCACAGGGAGAGTACTACGAGCAGTACTTC. It specifies CASSPQGEYYEQYF.

This chain connects TRBV9 to TRBJ2-5; 9 nucleotides line up with TRBD2. CDR1 and CDR2 from the germline V gene are SGDLS and YYNGEE. CDR3 length: 15 amino acids. V lost 0 bases, J lost 4 bases, and 4 bases stayed unmatched. The CDR3 sequence: CASSVEASGAETQYF. The CDR3 bases are TGTGCCAGCAGCGTAGAAGCTAGCGGGGCAGAGACCCAGTACTTC.

This chain's CDR3 is CASSLGAGDEQFF. CDR3 DNA sequence: TGTGCCAGCAGCTTAGGGGCCGGGGATGAGCAGTTCTTC. This sequence joins TRBV7-8 and TRBJ2-1, with D possibly TRBD2 on 5 matching bases. Per the germline V gene, CDR1 is SGHVS and CDR2 is FQNEAQ. Between the trimmed V and J ends, which lost 1 base and 8 bases, there was a span of 9 bases. The CDR3 length is 13 residues.

J is TRBJ2-5 and V is TRBV11-3, with D uncertain. Trimming took 0 bases from V and 5 from J, leaving 16 bases between them. The CDR3 length is 16 residues. The V gene's germline CDR1 is SGHNT and CDR2 YENEEA. The CDR3 sequence is CASSLDHQRGKETQYF. The CDR3 DNA reads as TGTGCCAGCAGCTTAGATCACCAGCGCGGAAAGGAGACCCAGTACTTC.

The count of this clone is one. This chain connects TRBV5-1 to TRBJ1-1; D gene unclear. CDR1 and CDR2 from the germline V gene are SGHRS and YFSETQ. V lost 6 bases and J lost 8, with 17 bases in between. This CDR3 comprises 13 residues. The CDR3 coding sequence is TGCGCCAGCACCCCACCAGGTCGATGGGAAGCTTTCTTT. It translates to CASTPPGRWEAFF.

CDR3 sequence (DNA): TGTGCCAGCAGCTCCCCGGACAGTGGCATGAACACTGAAGCTTTCTTT. It translates to CASSSPDSGMNTEAFF. The chain couples TRBV7-2 to TRBJ1-1, with D possibly TRBD1 on 6 matching bases. The CDR3 has 16 residues. V was trimmed by 4 bases and J by 0 bases, leaving 15 bases between them. The germline CDR1 and CDR2 sequences are SGHTA and FQGNSA.

V gene TRBV18 combines with J gene TRBJ2-2; D unclear. V was shortened by 0 bases and J by 6 bases, with 5 bases between the two germline ends. CDR3 length: 13 residues. The germline V gene has CDR1 KGHSH and CDR2 LQKENI. CDR3 nucleotides: TGTGCCAGCTCACCACCACACGCCGGGGAGCTGTTTTTT. It translates to CASSPPHAGELFF. Filled out from reference TRBV18 and TRBJ2-2, the complete variable domain reads NAGVMQNPRHLVRRRGQEARLRCSPMKGHSHVYWYRQLPEEGLKFMVYLQKENIIDESGMPKERFSAEFPKEGPSILRIQQVVRGDSAAYFCASSPPHAGELFFGEGSRLTVL.

This chain uses TRBV27 with TRBJ1-5; tentative D call: TRBD1 (6 bases). This CDR3 contains 15 residues. The V end lost 5 bases, the J end lost 7 bases, and 18 bases lay between the germline ends. Germline CDR1 MNHEY, CDR2 SMNVEV (reference sequence). The CDR3 DNA sequence: TGTGCCAGCAGTCCGACTCCGGGGGGGGGCCAGCCCCAGCATTTT. Its protein product is CASSPTPGGGQPQHF.

The chain carries TRBV27 and TRBJ2-1, with D tentatively TRBD2 (6 bases). The germline V and J ends were trimmed by 4 bases and 0 bases, with 16 bases remaining between them. This CDR3 comprises 17 residues. The germline V gene has CDR1 MNHEY and CDR2 SMNVEV (reference sequence). CDR3 DNA sequence: TGTGCCAGCAGTTCTTCTCCCGGGACTTACTCCTACAATGAGCAGTTCTTC. Amino acids: CASSSSPGTYSYNEQFF.

On this clone: The junction departs from the called germline gene at one end, perhaps through a read error. Other DNA sequences in the same sample also yield this CDR3. The chain has TRBV5-1 and TRBJ2-5; 9 nucleotides agree with TRBD2. Germline V lookup: CDR1 SGHRS, CDR2 YFSETQ. CDR3 size: 16 residues. CDR3 in amino acids: CASSLSAGGGQETQYF. The CDR3 DNA sequence: TGCGCCAGTAGCTTGTCAGCGGGAGGAGGACAAGAGACCCAGTACTTC.

This chain uses TRBV7-9 with TRBJ1-2, with D tentatively TRBD1 (5 bases). The CDR3 consists of 13 residues. CDR1 is SEHNR and CDR2 is FQNEAQ in the germline V gene (reference sequence). V was shortened by 1 base and J by 6 bases, with 9 bases between the two germline ends. The CDR3 bases are TGTGCCAGCAGCTTAGAGGGGAATGATGGCTACACCTTC. Protein sequence: CASSLEGNDGYTF.

J is TRBJ2-7 and V is TRBV6-5, with D possibly TRBD1 on 6 matching bases. The length of the CDR3 is 14 residues. The germline CDR1 and CDR2 sequences are MNHEY and SVGAGI. V was clipped by 0 bases and J by 5 bases, with 11 bases between them. CDR3 coding DNA: TGTGCCAGCAGTTACTCCCAGGGGAGCAACGAGCAGTACTTC. Its protein is CASSYSQGSNEQYF.

V and J are TRBV5-4 and TRBJ2-2; tentative D call: TRBD2 (5 bases). Germline CDR1 and CDR2: SGHNT and YYREEE (reference sequence). The CDR3 runs to 15 residues. Trimming removed 2 bases from V and 7 bases from J, with 15 bases in between. The CDR3 protein is CASSFSGSWVGELFF. CDR3 in DNA: TGTGCCAGCAGCTTCTCGGGGAGTTGGGTCGGGGAGCTGTTTTTT. Full variable domain (rest looked up from reference TRBV5-4 and TRBJ2-2): ETGVTQSPTHLIKTRGQQVTLRCSSQSGHNTVSWYQQALGQGPQFIFQYYREEENGRGNFPPRFSGLQFPNYSSELNVNALELDDSALYLCASSFSGSWVGELFFGEGSRLTVL.